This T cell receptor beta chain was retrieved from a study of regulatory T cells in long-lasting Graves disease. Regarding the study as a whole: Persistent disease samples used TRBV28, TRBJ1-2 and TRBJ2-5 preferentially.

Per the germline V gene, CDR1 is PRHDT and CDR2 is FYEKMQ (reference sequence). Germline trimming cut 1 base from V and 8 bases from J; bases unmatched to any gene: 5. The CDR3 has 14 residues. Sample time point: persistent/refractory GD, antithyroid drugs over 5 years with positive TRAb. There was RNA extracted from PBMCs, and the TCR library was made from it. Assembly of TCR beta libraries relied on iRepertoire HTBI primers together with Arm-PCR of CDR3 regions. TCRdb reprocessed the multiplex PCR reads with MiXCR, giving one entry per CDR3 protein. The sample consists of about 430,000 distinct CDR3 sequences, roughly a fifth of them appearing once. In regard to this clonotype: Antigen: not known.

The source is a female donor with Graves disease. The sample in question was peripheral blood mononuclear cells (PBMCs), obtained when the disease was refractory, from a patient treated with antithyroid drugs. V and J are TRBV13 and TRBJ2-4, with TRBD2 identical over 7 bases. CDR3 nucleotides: TGTGCCAGCAGCTTAGTTTCGGCGGGGGACATTCAGTACTTC. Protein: CASSLVSAGDIQYF.